One T cell receptor beta chain is described in this entry. Profiled with immunoSEQ multiplex PCR; TCRdb holds only in-frame clones, not every one. Counted here are approximately 17,000 clones, 72% occurring once; the ten biggest clones make up 11% to 15%. Germline V CDR1 and CDR2: SEHNR, FQNEAQ (reference sequence). The CDR3 spans 17 residues. The junction had 7 bases not matched to a gene; V was cut back by 4 bases and J by 0 bases. The data are from a study of T cells in narcolepsy. Turning to the study itself: Patients with NT1 or NT2 and healthy control donors were enrolled.

The sequence came from a human donor with narcolepsy. V and J are TRBV7-9 and TRBJ2-1; 9 positions match TRBD2. Sample: CD45RA- memory CD8+ T cells from PBMCs. This chain's CDR3 is CASSSPTSGRSYNEQFF. The CDR3 DNA follows: TGTGCCAGCAGCTCTCCGACTAGCGGACGCTCCTACAATGAGCAGTTCTTC. Based on the CDR3 plus reference TRBV7-9 and TRBJ2-1, the full variable domain is DTGVSQNPRHKITKRGQNVTFRCDPISEHNRLYWYRQTLGQGPEFLTYFQNEAQLEKSRLLSDRFSAERPKGSFSTLEIQRTEQGDSAMYLCASSSPTSGRSYNEQFFGPGTRLTVL.